Sequencing of this T cell receptor beta chain was carried out in a study of shared clonotypes between healthy human individuals. The method was immunoSEQ multiplex PCR; TCRdb's version includes in-frame clones alone and lacks a portion of them. The sample contains 500,000 or so clones, more than 95% of which appear only once. This clone was picked up a small number of times. Its antigen is still unknown. Study outcomes and limitations: Though the depth was large, rarefaction showed that sorted-subset sequencing was incomplete. Sampling covered blood only; tissue repertoires likely differ.

The V gene's germline CDR1 is SGHRS and CDR2 YFSETQ. CDR3 length equals 13 residues. The ends were cut back, 5 bases at V and 1 base at J, with 9 bases in the middle. The V gene is TRBV5-1, the J gene TRBJ1-1; D remains ambiguous. Sequencing was performed on naive CD4+ T cells sorted from blood. Regarding subset: CD45RA+ positively selected. The TCR originated in a young woman in good health. The CDR3 is CASSGLSNTEAFF. The DNA for the CDR3 is TGCGCCAGCAGTGGGCTTTCGAACACTGAAGCTTTCTTT.